Below, 5 T cell receptor beta chains from the same sample are listed, as sequenced in a study of PD-1 blockade in classical Hodgkin lymphoma. Sequencing was performed with immunoSEQ multiplex PCR; in TCRdb, only in-frame clones are kept and a portion is missing. The sample records approximately 50,000 clones, 85% to 90% being singletons. Each of the patients experienced relapse following autologous stem cell transplantation, and their brentuximab vedotin exposure differed. The material sequenced was peripheral blood mononuclear cells (PBMCs), taken before the second cycle of nivolumab. These receptors all come from a human donor with classical Hodgkin lymphoma.

V and J are TRBV9 and TRBJ2-3; 7 bases fit TRBD2. CDR3 length equals 17 residues. Trimming at V came to 0 bases and at J to 1 base, leaving 8 bases not matched to a gene. CDR1 and CDR2 (germline): SGDLS, YYNGEE. The CDR3 loop is CASSVELRGDRTDTQYF. CDR3 coding DNA: TGTGCCAGCAGCGTAGAGTTACGGGGGGACCGCACAGATACGCAGTATTTT.

This clone has just one count. The chain links TRBV5-1 to TRBJ1-1; D may be TRBD1 (5 bases). The ends were cut back, 5 bases at V and 0 bases at J, with 5 bases in the middle. CDR3 length equals 12 residues. Looked up from germline, CDR1 is SGHRS and CDR2 is YFSETQ. The CDR3 here is CASRDMNTEAFF. In DNA, the CDR3 is TGCGCCAGCAGGGACATGAACACTGAAGCTTTCTTT.

V and J are TRBV6-6 and TRBJ2-1; 7 nucleotides agree with TRBD2. With V trimmed by 10 bases and J by 2 bases, 11 bases remained unmatched. CDR3 size: 15 residues. Per germline, CDR1 MNHNY and CDR2 SVGAGI (reference sequence). The CDR3 here is CAITKRGDPYNEQFF. The CDR3 region has the DNA TGTGCCATTACCAAACGGGGGGACCCCTACAATGAGCAGTTCTTC.

The chain combines TRBV5-1 with TRBJ2-5; 9 positions match TRBD1. CDR1 and CDR2 (germline): SGHRS, YFSETQ. CDR3 length: 15 amino acids. The ends lost 5 bases at V and 5 bases at J; junction bases unmatched: 10. As DNA, the CDR3 is TGCGCCAGCAGTGCGACAGGGGGTCTAGGCGAGACCCAGTACTTC. It yields the protein CASSATGGLGETQYF.

This clone was observed a handful of times. The V and J genes are TRBV6-1 and TRBJ2-7; possibly TRBD1 or TRBD2 for D (5 bases each). The CDR3 has 16 amino acids. V lost 3 bases and J 2 bases, leaving 17 bases between the germline ends. The germline V gene encodes CDR1 MNHNS and CDR2 SASEGT. For the CDR3, the DNA is TGTGCCAGCAGTGAGGACTCCTTCAGGGCCACCTACGAGCAGTACTTC. Translation: CASSEDSFRATYEQYF.